This is a list of T cell receptor beta chains from one sample in a study of beta chain features in type 1 diabetes. Sequenced by immunoSEQ multiplex PCR; TCRdb stores in-frame clones only, minus some. The table records about 340,000 clones, approximately 12% of them present only once. Sequencing was performed on naive CD4+ T cells from blood. The receptors were gathered from a woman between 18 and 29 years old with type 1 diabetes. CDR3s include the opening cysteine and the closing phenylalanine or tryptophan. D genes are given only for firm matches. The size entry is marked missing in some rows and otherwise reads once, few, many or a size class.

d_gene: TRBD2; j_gene: TRBJ2-1; abundance: -; v_gene: TRBV30; CDR3nt: TGTGCCTGGAGTGCCCCTAGCGGGCTTTACAATGAGCAGTTCTTC; CDR3aa: CAWSAPSGLYNEQFF
d_gene: TRBD1; j_gene: TRBJ2-1; abundance: few; v_gene: TRBV19; CDR3nt: TGTGCCAGTAGTTTGACAGGGGCCGGGTATACCGATGAGCAGTTCTTC; CDR3aa: CASSLTGAGYTDEQFF
d_gene: TRBD2; j_gene: TRBJ2-3; abundance: -; v_gene: TRBV2; CDR3nt: TGTGCCAGCAGTGTGGGCGGGGGTTCAGATACGCAGTATTTT; CDR3aa: CASSVGGGSDTQYF
d_gene: -; j_gene: TRBJ2-1; abundance: -; v_gene: TRBV18; CDR3nt: TGTGCCAGCTCAGGTGGCGCGGGGAGTGGGGAGCAGTTCTTC; CDR3aa: CASSGGAGSGEQFF
d_gene: TRBD1; j_gene: TRBJ1-2; abundance: few; v_gene: TRBV6-5; CDR3nt: TGTGCCAGCACTCGACAGGGTATAGATTCCTATGGCTACACCTTC; CDR3aa: CASTRQGIDSYGYTF
d_gene: TRBD1; j_gene: TRBJ1-5; abundance: few; v_gene: TRBV27; CDR3nt: TGTGCCAGCAGTCCCGGACAGGGAAGAAGGGGCAATCAGCCCCAGCATTTT; CDR3aa: CASSPGQGRRGNQPQHF
d_gene: TRBD1; j_gene: TRBJ1-5; abundance: -; v_gene: TRBV9; CDR3nt: TGTGCCAGCAGCGTAGGCGGGACAGGCCCTCAGCCCCAGCATTTT; CDR3aa: CASSVGGTGPQPQHF
d_gene: -; j_gene: TRBJ2-1; abundance: -; v_gene: TRBV5-1; CDR3nt: TGCGCCAGCAGGGTCGGGAGTAGCTCCTACAATGAGCAGTTCTTC; CDR3aa: CASRVGSSSYNEQFF
d_gene: TRBD1; j_gene: TRBJ2-3; abundance: -; v_gene: TRBV6-5; CDR3nt: TGTGCCAGCAGTTCGCGGACAGGTCTGAACACAGATACGCAGTATTTT; CDR3aa: CASSSRTGLNTDTQYF
d_gene: -; j_gene: TRBJ1-2; abundance: -; v_gene: TRBV30; CDR3nt: TGTGCCTGGAGTCGGGTAGGGGCGCGAGGCTACACCTTC; CDR3aa: CAWSRVGARGYTF
d_gene: -; j_gene: TRBJ2-6; abundance: few; v_gene: TRBV15; CDR3nt: TGTGCCACCAGCAGGACAGCCGATCTACACTTC; CDR3aa: CATSRTADLHF
d_gene: TRBD2; j_gene: TRBJ2-7; abundance: few; v_gene: TRBV5-4; CDR3nt: TGTGCCAGCAAGAAGACTAGCGGGAGCGACTACGAGCAGTACTTC; CDR3aa: CASKKTSGSDYEQYF
d_gene: -; j_gene: TRBJ2-2; abundance: -; v_gene: TRBV11-2; CDR3nt: TGTGCCAGCAGCTTATCAACCGGGGAGCTGTTTTTT; CDR3aa: CASSLSTGELFF
d_gene: -; j_gene: TRBJ1-5; abundance: -; v_gene: TRBV6-5; CDR3nt: TGTGCCAGCAGTTCTTCAGGGATAATTAGCAATCAGCCCCAGCATTTT; CDR3aa: CASSSSGIISNQPQHF
d_gene: TRBD2; j_gene: TRBJ2-3; abundance: few; v_gene: TRBV2; CDR3nt: TGTGCCAGCTGTCGCACGGGACTAGCGGTCGTGGATACGCAGTATTTT; CDR3aa: CASCRTGLAVVDTQYF
d_gene: TRBD1; j_gene: TRBJ1-1; abundance: -; v_gene: TRBV29-1; CDR3nt: TGCAGCGCCTCATACCAGGGGGACACTGAAGCTTTCTTT; CDR3aa: CSASYQGDTEAFF
d_gene: -; j_gene: TRBJ2-5; abundance: -; v_gene: TRBV5-1; CDR3nt: TGCGCCAGCAGCTGGGGTGCTACAGGGTACGAACAGACCCAGTACTTC; CDR3aa: CASSWGATGYEQTQYF
d_gene: TRBD1; j_gene: TRBJ1-1; abundance: -; v_gene: TRBV29-1; CDR3nt: TGCAGCGTTGACACAGGGGTGGAAGCTTTCTTT; CDR3aa: CSVDTGVEAFF
d_gene: -; j_gene: TRBJ2-5; abundance: few; v_gene: TRBV30; CDR3nt: TGTGCCTGGAGTGAACAGGGAGAGACCCAGTACTTC; CDR3aa: CAWSEQGETQYF
d_gene: TRBD2; j_gene: TRBJ2-7; abundance: few; v_gene: TRBV27; CDR3nt: TGTGCCAGCAGACGCGGGAGCTACGAGCAGTACTTC; CDR3aa: CASRRGSYEQYF
d_gene: -; j_gene: TRBJ1-5; abundance: few; v_gene: TRBV7-9; CDR3nt: TGTGCCAGCAGCTTCGACAGTCTCAATCAGCCCCAGCATTTT; CDR3aa: CASSFDSLNQPQHF
d_gene: TRBD2; j_gene: TRBJ2-3; abundance: few; v_gene: TRBV4-1; CDR3nt: TGCGCCAGCAGCCAACTTGGACTAGCGGGAAGTAAAGATACGCAGTATTTT; CDR3aa: CASSQLGLAGSKDTQYF
d_gene: -; j_gene: TRBJ1-2; abundance: -; v_gene: TRBV5-1; CDR3nt: TGCGCCAGCAGCACCTCTGGAGGTGGCTACACCTTC; CDR3aa: CASSTSGGGYTF
d_gene: TRBD2; j_gene: TRBJ2-3; abundance: few; v_gene: TRBV15; CDR3nt: TGTGCCACCAGCGATATAGCGGGAGAGGCAGATACGCAGTATTTT; CDR3aa: CATSDIAGEADTQYF
d_gene: -; j_gene: TRBJ2-1; abundance: few; v_gene: TRBV14; CDR3nt: TGTGCCAGCAGCCAAGATGGGGCAGGGATGTACAATGAGCAGTTCTTC; CDR3aa: CASSQDGAGMYNEQFF
d_gene: TRBD1; j_gene: TRBJ1-1; abundance: -; v_gene: TRBV11-3; CDR3nt: TGTGCCAGCAGCGCGCAGGGGGCGAACACTGAAGCTTTCTTT; CDR3aa: CASSAQGANTEAFF